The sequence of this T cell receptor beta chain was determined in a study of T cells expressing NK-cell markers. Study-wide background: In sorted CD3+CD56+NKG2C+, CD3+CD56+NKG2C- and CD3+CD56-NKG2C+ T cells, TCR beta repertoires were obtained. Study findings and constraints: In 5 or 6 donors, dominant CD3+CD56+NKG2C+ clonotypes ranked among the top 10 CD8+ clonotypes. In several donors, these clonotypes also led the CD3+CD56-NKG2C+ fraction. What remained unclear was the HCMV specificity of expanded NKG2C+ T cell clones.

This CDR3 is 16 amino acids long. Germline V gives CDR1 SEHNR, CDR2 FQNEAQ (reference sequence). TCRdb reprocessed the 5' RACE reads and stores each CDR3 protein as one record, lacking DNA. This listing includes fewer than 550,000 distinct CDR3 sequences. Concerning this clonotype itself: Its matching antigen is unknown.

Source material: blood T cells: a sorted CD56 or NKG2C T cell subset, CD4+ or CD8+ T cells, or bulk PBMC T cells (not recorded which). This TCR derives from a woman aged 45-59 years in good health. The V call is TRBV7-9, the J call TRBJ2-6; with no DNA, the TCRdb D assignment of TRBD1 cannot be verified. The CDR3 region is CASSEQGALGANVLTF.